The 14 T cell receptor beta chains listed next were all sequenced from one sample in a study of regulatory T cells in long-lasting Graves disease. Sequencing libraries for TCR beta were prepared with iRepertoire HTBI primers and Arm-PCR of CDR3 regions. TCRdb re-analysed the multiplex PCR reads in MiXCR, keeping a single row per CDR3 protein. The sample yields more than 400,000 distinct CDR3 sequences, about 16% seen once. Time point here: newly diagnosed GD, antithyroid drugs for less than 3 months. Scientists built the TCR library using RNA that was extracted from PBMCs. The same data also went into a second study, on T cells in Graves' hyperthyroidism and ophthalmopathy.

This specimen was peripheral blood mononuclear cells (PBMCs), taken at new diagnosis, from a patient treated with antithyroid drugs. All receptors come from a woman between 25 and 40 years old with Graves disease.

The chain joins TRBV5-1 to TRBJ2-7; D uncertain. Germline V gives CDR1 SGHRS, CDR2 YFSETQ. This CDR3 has 13 residues. V shed 0 bases and J shed 3 bases, with 7 bases lying between them. CDR3 protein: CASSLEPNYEQYF. The CDR3 DNA reads as TGCGCCAGCAGCTTGGAACCGAACTACGAGCAGTACTTC. The entire variable domain, with the rest obtained from reference TRBV5-1 and TRBJ2-7, is as follows: KAGVTQTPRYLIKTRGQQVTLSCSPISGHRSVSWYQQTPGQGLQFLFEYFSETQRNKGNFPGRFSGRQFSNSRSEMNVSTLELGDSALYLCASSLEPNYEQYFGPGTRLTVT.

Regarding this clonotype: A much larger clone differs from this one at a single base, so this may be a read error. The chain has TRBV28 and TRBJ2-5; maybe TRBD1 (6 bases). Germline CDR1 is MDHEN and CDR2 is SYDVKM. This CDR3 is built from 12 residues. The CDR3 spells CASSFRGETQHF. The CDR3 DNA reads TGTGCCAGCAGTTTCAGGGGAGAGACCCAGCACTTC.

Many counts were recorded for this clonotype. The chain has TRBV30 and TRBJ2-3, with TRBD2 matching over 11 bases. V was clipped by 1 base and J by 4 bases; unmatched bases: 7. This CDR3 has 16 amino acids. Germline values: CDR1 GTSNPN, CDR2 SVGIG (reference sequence). The CDR3 loop reads CAWSDSGRADADTQYF. The CDR3 DNA follows: TGTGCCTGGAGTGATAGCGGGAGGGCCGACGCAGATACGCAGTATTTT.

V and J are TRBV10-3 and TRBJ2-3, with D unresolved. The CDR3 runs to 14 residues. Per germline, CDR1 ENHRY and CDR2 SYGVKD. Deletions cut 3 bases from V and 4 bases from J, with 11 bases between. CDR3 loop: CAISEKGVSDTQYF. The CDR3 nucleotides are TGTGCCATCAGTGAAAAGGGTGTGTCAGATACGCAGTATTTT.

This clonotype has more than one count but fewer than ten. The chain couples TRBV29-1 to TRBJ2-6; 10 bases match TRBD1. Germline CDR1 SQVTM, CDR2 ANQGSEA. The CDR3 has 16 amino acids. Trimming cost V 2 bases and J 4 bases; bases outside gene matches: 5. CDR3 protein: CSVEPGQGSGANVLTF. The CDR3 DNA is TGCAGCGTTGAACCGGGACAGGGGTCAGGGGCCAACGTCCTGACTTTC. The whole variable domain, filled in from reference TRBV29-1 and TRBJ2-6, reads SAVISQKPSRDICQRGTSLTIQCQVDSQVTMMFWYRQQPGQSLTLIATANQGSEATYESGFVIDKFPISRPNLTFSTLTVSNMSPEDSSIYLCSVEPGQGSGANVLTFGAGSRLTVL.

This clonotype has a count of ten or more. The rearrangement links TRBV3-1 to TRBJ1-2; D gene uncertain. CDR1 and CDR2 (germline): LGHDT, YNNKEL (reference sequence). The CDR3 covers 14 residues. V was pared by 1 base and J by 4 bases, with 10 bases between. Written as DNA, the CDR3 is TGTGCCAGCAGCCAAGGCCAGGCTAGCTATGGCTACACCTTC. Amino acid sequence: CASSQGQASYGYTF.

The chain couples TRBV2 to TRBJ2-3; 11 bases fit TRBD2. J gave up 4 bases and V 6 bases, and 6 bases lay outside the gene matches. Germline CDR1 SNHLY, CDR2 FYNNEI. The CDR3 is made up of 15 amino acids. CDR3 in DNA: TGTGCCAGCAGAACTAGCGGGAGTGGGGCAGATACGCAGTATTTT. It yields the protein CASRTSGSGADTQYF.

At least ten counts were recorded for this clonotype. Here the CDR3 reads CASSLLGLPETQYF. The CDR3 DNA reads as TGTGCCAGCAGTTTATTGGGTCTTCCAGAGACCCAGTACTTC. The chain combines TRBV28 with TRBJ2-5; D unresolved. This CDR3 is 14 amino acids long. CDR1 is MDHEN, CDR2 SYDVKM, per germline. V lost 1 base to trimming and J lost 4 bases, with 10 bases between them.

Concerning this clonotype itself: This may be a read error, as it is one base from a much larger clone. The chain recombines TRBV6-2 or TRBV6-3 with TRBJ2-7; D is ambiguous. CDR1 and CDR2 (germline): MNHEY, SVGEGT. This CDR3 comprises 14 residues. CDR3 bases: TGTACCAGCAGTTACTCGAGGTGGTATCCCCAGCAGTACTTC. Its protein is CTSSYSRWYPQQYF.

This clonotype was seen only a few times. The chain recombines TRBV4-1 with TRBJ2-7; D is unclear. The CDR3 consists of 13 residues. The V end lost 7 bases, the J end lost 3 bases, and 13 bases lay between the germline ends. Per germline, CDR1 MGHRA and CDR2 YSYEKL. As DNA, the CDR3 is TGCGCCAGCACTTCAGCCTCGGGCTACGAGCAGTACTTC. Protein: CASTSASGYEQYF.

The rearrangement uses TRBV6-2 or TRBV6-3 and TRBJ1-2; 7 positions agree with TRBD1. The CDR3 is 15 amino acids. CDR1 and CDR2 from the germline V gene are MNHEY and SVGEGT. The J segment lost 2 bases and the V segment lost 5 bases, leaving 8 bases of the junction unmatched. Here the CDR3 reads CASSEVGQENYGYTF. DNA for the CDR3: TGTGCCAGCAGTGAAGTAGGACAGGAGAACTATGGCTACACCTTC.

This chain uses TRBV5-1 with TRBJ2-3; D remains unclear. Germline CDR1 reads SGHRS; CDR2 reads YFSETQ. The CDR3 is made up of 12 amino acids. V gave up 0 bases and J gave up 8 bases, with 7 bases separating them. The CDR3 nucleotides are TGCGCCAGCAGCTTGGTGGGCCGTACGCAGTATTTT. The encoded protein is CASSLVGRTQYF.

This clonotype turned up a few times. Being one base from a much bigger clone, this may be a read error. The chain uses TRBV28 and TRBJ1-5, with D hard to call. The CDR3 is made up of 12 amino acids. Germline-derived CDR1 and CDR2 are MDHEN and SYDVKM. The CDR3 loop reads CAGSAGNQPQHF. The CDR3, as DNA: TGTGCCGGCAGTGCCGGGAATCAGCCCCAGCATTTT.

This clonotype was seen only a few times. The chain carries TRBV20-1 and TRBJ1-1; 7 bases line up with TRBD1. CDR1 is DFQATT and CDR2 is SNEGSKA in the germline V gene (reference sequence). The CDR3 is 12 amino acids. V trimming: 8 bases; J trimming: 1 base; junction bases outside the gene matches: 4. Here the CDR3 reads CSSDRANTEAFF. CDR3 bases: TGCAGTAGTGACAGGGCGAACACTGAAGCTTTCTTT.